This T cell receptor beta chain was documented in a study of PD-1 blockade in classical Hodgkin lymphoma. Study findings and constraints: The diversity seen at baseline in complete responders resembled that of newly diagnosed patients.

Relapse was seen in all patients after autologous stem cell transplantation, and brentuximab vedotin exposure was variable. Thawed PBMCs supplied CD8+ T cells via magnetic negative selection. Clones were read by immunoSEQ multiplex PCR, and TCRdb kept only the in-frame ones, dropping some. The sample carries a few thousand clones, 55% to 75% recorded once. For this clone: Its antigen is unidentified.

The clonotype originates from a human donor with classical Hodgkin lymphoma. The sample in question was CD8+ T cells from blood, obtained at baseline.

For the CDR3, the DNA is TGCGCCAGCAGCCAAGGGGCGGGGGCGGGCGGCGAGCAGTACTTC. This encodes CASSQGAGAGGEQYF. The rearrangement uses TRBV4-1 and TRBJ2-7; tentative D call: TRBD2 (7 bases). V dropped 1 base and J dropped 6 bases, with 16 bases sitting between them. Per the germline V gene, CDR1 is MGHRA and CDR2 is YSYEKL. The CDR3 covers 15 residues.